The entry below gives a single T cell receptor beta chain sequence along with its context. What it binds is unknown. The CDR3 sequence is 13 residues long. The germline V and J ends were trimmed by 1 base and 6 bases, with 8 bases remaining between them. Germline V gene sequence: CDR1 SSHAT, CDR2 FNYEAQ (reference sequence). This specimen belongs to a study of cytomegalovirus exposure and HLA in healthy donors. Study results and caveats: There were reportedly fewer N-insertions in an Asian-associated ancestry cluster than the roughly 700-donor mean, in a later analysis. Earlier analysis looked at TCR beta V segments, and most were productive about 90% or about 30% of the time. Researchers reported from a later analysis that most CMV-associated TCR beta chains appeared HLA-restricted. TCR beta V- and J-gene trimming, according to a later analysis, was linked to a missense DCLRE1C variant.

Primers: 60 Vbeta forward and 13 Jbeta reverse. TCRdb keeps only in-frame clones here, not all; method: immunoSEQ multiplex PCR. The table records approximately 170,000 clones, 65% to 85% of them present only once. The source material was PBMCs. The sequence was collected from a woman aged 40 to 50 in good health and CMV-seropositive. V usage is TRBV7-7 and J usage is TRBJ2-3; D remains unclear. For the CDR3, the DNA is TGTGCCAGCAGCTTAGGGAAAGCGGATACGCAGTATTTT. Translating it yields CASSLGKADTQYF.